A selection of T cell receptor beta chains follows, all from one sample in a study of T cell repertoires in breast cancer. TCRdb re-derived calls from the emulsion pairing reads in MiXCR, one entry per CDR3 protein. The sample has roughly 40,000 distinct CDR3 sequences, around 45% seen once. The sample comprised CD8+ T cells. All receptors derive from a pool of human donors with breast cancer or a healthy control (not recorded which). The CDR3 runs from the conserved cysteine through the conserved F or W. The D gene is left open where the match is weak. Size values are once, few and many counts, or a class for expanded clones, and some rows have none.

abundance	d_gene	v_gene	j_gene	CDR3nt	CDR3aa
-	TRBD1	TRBV20-1	TRBJ2-2	TGCAGTGCTGCCTGGGACAGCTCCGGGGAGCTGTTTTTT	CSAAWDSSGELFF
few	-	TRBV6-1	TRBJ1-5	TGTGCCAGCAGTCCGAGGGCTGACAATCAGCCCCAGCATTTT	CASSPRADNQPQHF
few	-	TRBV27	TRBJ2-7	TGTGCCAGCAGTTTGAGGGGCACGACCTACGAGCAGTACTTC	CASSLRGTTYEQYF
-	-	TRBV11-2	TRBJ2-3	TGTGCCAGCAGCTTAGGATGGATTATCACAGATACGCAGTATTTT	CASSLGWIITDTQYF
-	-	TRBV7-2	TRBJ1-2	TGTGCCAGCAGCTTAGTCCTATATGGCTACACCTTC	CASSLVLYGYTF
-	-	TRBV20-1	TRBJ2-5	TGCAGTGCTAACCCGACTAGCAGGGGGTCCCAGTACTTC	CSANPTSRGSQYF
few	TRBD1	TRBV7-2	TRBJ1-5	TGTGCCAGCAGCCCTAGGACAGGGTCAAATCAGCCCCAGCATTTT	CASSPRTGSNQPQHF
-	TRBD1	TRBV5-4	TRBJ1-2	TGTGCCAGCAGCTTGGAGGGCCGGGACAGGGCTTCGGGCTACACCTTC	CASSLEGRDRASGYTF
-	-	TRBV4-1	TRBJ2-5	TGCGCCAGCAGCCAAGGTCCCGGAGCCGACCAAGAGACCCAGTACTTC	CASSQGPGADQETQYF
-	-	TRBV6-1	TRBJ2-7	TGTGCCAGCAGCCCAACTAGGGGCTCCTACGAGCAGTACTTC	CASSPTRGSYEQYF
few	-	TRBV7-6	TRBJ1-1	TGTGCCAGCAGCTCGGGACGCCTACAGTCCGCTGAAGCTTTCTTT	CASSSGRLQSAEAFF
few	TRBD1	TRBV7-9	TRBJ2-2	TGTGCCAGCAGCTTAGGTGACAGGGGCCCTACCGGGGAGCTGTTTTTT	CASSLGDRGPTGELFF
-	TRBD2	TRBV6-4	TRBJ2-2	TGTGCCAGCAGTGTCGGTAGCGGGGACACCGGGGAGCTGTTTTTT	CASSVGSGDTGELFF
many	TRBD2	TRBV20-1	TRBJ2-1	TGCAGTGCAGTGGGAGTACTAGCGGGGGACAATGAGCAGTTCTTC	CSAVGVLAGDNEQFF
-	-	TRBV20-1	TRBJ1-2	TGCAGTGCTAGAGACTTGTCCTATGGCTACACCTTC	CSARDLSYGYTF
-	TRBD1	TRBV19	TRBJ1-5	TGTGCCAGTAGCCCCGGACAGGGGGCGAGTCAGCCCCAGCATTTT	CASSPGQGASQPQHF
-	TRBD2	TRBV10-3	TRBJ2-1	TGTGCCATCACGGGCGGGAGGGTTAGCGATGAGCAGTTCTTC	CAITGGRVSDEQFF
-	TRBD2	TRBV7-6	TRBJ2-5	TGTGCCAGCAGCTTACCGGGAGGTTGGGGGGAGACCCAGTACTTC	CASSLPGGWGETQYF
few	-	TRBV4-1	TRBJ1-1	TGCGCCAGCAGCAATCGACAGGCTAACACTGAAGCTTTCTTT	CASSNRQANTEAFF
-	-	TRBV11-2	TRBJ2-3	TGTGCCAGCAGCTTAATCGGCGGGGGCAGCACAGATACGCAGTATTTT	CASSLIGGGSTDTQYF
-	TRBD2	TRBV20-1	TRBJ2-7	TGCAGTGCTAGAGATGTGGAGCGGGAGTTCGACGAGCAGTACTTC	CSARDVEREFDEQYF
-	-	TRBV6-1	TRBJ2-3	TGTGCCAGCAAACCCTTTTCAGCAGATACGCAGTATTTT	CASKPFSADTQYF
-	TRBD2	TRBV6-5	TRBJ2-1	TGTGCCAGCAGCCCGACTAGCGGGACCTACAATGAGCAGTTCTTC	CASSPTSGTYNEQFF
-	-	TRBV19	TRBJ1-6	TGTGCCAGTACCCTCAGCGGGTCCGTGTCACCCCTCCACTTT	CASTLSGSVSPLHF
-	TRBD2	TRBV6-2/TRBV6-3	TRBJ2-4	TGTGCCATCAGCCTCGGGACTAGGGGGAACATTCAGTACTTC	CAISLGTRGNIQYF
-	-	TRBV20-1	TRBJ1-2	TGCAGTGCTCTATTGGGACAAATCTATGGCTACACCTTC	CSALLGQIYGYTF
-	-	TRBV28	TRBJ2-2	TGTGCCAGCAGCCCGATAACCGGGGAGCTGTTTTTT	CASSPITGELFF
-	-	TRBV7-6	TRBJ2-7	TGTGCCAGCAGCTTAGGACAGGCCGAGGCGTACGAGCAGTACTTC	CASSLGQAEAYEQYF
-	-	TRBV11-1	TRBJ2-1	TGTGCCAGCAGCAACGACGGGATAAGTTACAATGAGCAGTTCTTC	CASSNDGISYNEQFF
few	TRBD1	TRBV29-1	TRBJ1-1	TGCAGCGTTCCCGGACAGGGAGGATTTATGAACACTGAAGCTTTCTTT	CSVPGQGGFMNTEAFF
-	-	TRBV6-5	TRBJ2-7	TGTGCCAGCAGTTACCAACTTCACTCGAAGGGAAGTGAGCAGTACTTC	CASSYQLHSKGSEQYF
-	-	TRBV7-2	TRBJ1-1	TGTGCCAGCAGCTTACGGGGGCGTGACACTGAAGCTTCCTTT	CASSLRGRDTEASF
few	TRBD1	TRBV20-1	TRBJ1-1	TGCAGTGCTAGAGACTCGACAGGGGGCATGAACACTGAAGCTTTCTTT	CSARDSTGGMNTEAFF
-	-	TRBV29-1	TRBJ1-4	TGCAGCGTTTCGGTGGAGTGGGCTAATGAAAAACTGTTTTTT	CSVSVEWANEKLFF
-	-	TRBV7-9	TRBJ2-7	TGTGCCCGCCCTCATCCCGAGCAGTACTTC	CARPHPEQYF
few	-	TRBV27	TRBJ1-6	TGTGCCAGCAGCCTTAGGGCAGGGCACTCACCCCTCCACTTT	CASSLRAGHSPLHF
-	-	TRBV5-6	TRBJ2-1	TGTGCCAGCAGCTTCGCGGGGGCTCGACCGTACAATGAGCAGTTCTTC	CASSFAGARPYNEQFF